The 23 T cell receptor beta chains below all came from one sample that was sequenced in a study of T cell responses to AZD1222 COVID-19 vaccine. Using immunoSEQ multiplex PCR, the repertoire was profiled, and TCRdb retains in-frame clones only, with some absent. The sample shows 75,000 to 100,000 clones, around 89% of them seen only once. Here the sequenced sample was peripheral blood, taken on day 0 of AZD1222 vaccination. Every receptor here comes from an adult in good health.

CDR3 in amino acids: CASSLGQGNYGYTF. DNA for the CDR3: TGTGCCAGCAGCTTGGGACAGGGTAACTATGGCTACACCTTC. This sequence joins TRBV5-6 and TRBJ1-2, with 7 bases fitting TRBD1. The V segment lost 0 bases and the J segment 1 base; nucleotides outside the gene matches: 0. Germline CDR1 SGHDT, CDR2 YYEEEE. The CDR3 consists of 14 residues. The whole variable domain, remainder taken from reference TRBV5-6 and TRBJ1-2, is DAGVTQSPTHLIKTRGQQVTLRCSPKSGHDTVSWYQQALGQGPQFIFQYYEEEERQRGNFPDRFSGHQFPNYSSELNVNALLLGDSALYLCASSLGQGNYGYTFGSGTRLTVV.

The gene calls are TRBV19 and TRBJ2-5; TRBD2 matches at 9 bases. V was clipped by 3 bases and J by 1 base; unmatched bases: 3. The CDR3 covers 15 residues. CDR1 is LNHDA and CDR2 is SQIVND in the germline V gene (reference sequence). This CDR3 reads CASSMTSGPQETQYF. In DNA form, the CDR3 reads TGTGCCAGTAGTATGACTAGCGGACCCCAAGAGACCCAGTACTTC.

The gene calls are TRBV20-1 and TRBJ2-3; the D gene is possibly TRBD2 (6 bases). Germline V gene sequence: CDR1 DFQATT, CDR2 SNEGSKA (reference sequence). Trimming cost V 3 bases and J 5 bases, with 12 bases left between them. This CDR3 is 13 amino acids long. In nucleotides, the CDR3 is TGCAGTGCTAGTTTACCGGGGGTAGATACGCAGTATTTT. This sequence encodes CSASLPGVDTQYF.

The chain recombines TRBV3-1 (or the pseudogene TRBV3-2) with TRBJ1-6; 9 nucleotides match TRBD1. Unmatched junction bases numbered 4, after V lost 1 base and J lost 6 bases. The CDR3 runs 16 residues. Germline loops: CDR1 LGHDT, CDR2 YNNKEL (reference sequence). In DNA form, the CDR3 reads TGTGCCAGCAGCCAAGGGGACAGGGTGTCTAATTCACCCCTCCACTTT. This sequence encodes CASSQGDRVSNSPLHF.

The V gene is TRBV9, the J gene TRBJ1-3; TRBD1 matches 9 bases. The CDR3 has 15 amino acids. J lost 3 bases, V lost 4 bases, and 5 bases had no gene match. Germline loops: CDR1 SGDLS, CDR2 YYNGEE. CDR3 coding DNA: TGTGCCAGCAGCCCAAGGACAGGGGATGGAAACACCATATATTTT. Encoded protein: CASSPRTGDGNTIYF.

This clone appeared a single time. Written as DNA, the CDR3 is TGTGCCAGCAGCTTACGGGACAGGGTGCCCACTGAAGCTTTCTTT. Encoded protein: CASSLRDRVPTEAFF. This chain joins TRBV7-2 and TRBJ1-1; 9 positions match TRBD1. Trimming took 2 bases from V and 4 from J; bases not matched to a gene: 5. There are 15 residues in the CDR3. Germline values: CDR1 SGHTA, CDR2 FQGNSA.

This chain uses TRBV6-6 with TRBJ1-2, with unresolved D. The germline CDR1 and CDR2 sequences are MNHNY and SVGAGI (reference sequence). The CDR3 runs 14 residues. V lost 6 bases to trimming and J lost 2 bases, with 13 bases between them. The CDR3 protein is CASRTGVTNYGYTF. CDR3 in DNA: TGTGCCAGCAGGACTGGGGTGACGAACTATGGCTACACCTTC.

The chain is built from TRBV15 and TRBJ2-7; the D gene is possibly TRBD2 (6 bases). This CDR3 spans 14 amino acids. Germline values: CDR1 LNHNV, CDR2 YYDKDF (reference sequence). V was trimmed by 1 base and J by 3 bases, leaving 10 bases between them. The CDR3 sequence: CATSRGGDFYEQYF. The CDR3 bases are TGTGCCACCAGCAGAGGAGGGGACTTCTACGAGCAGTACTTC. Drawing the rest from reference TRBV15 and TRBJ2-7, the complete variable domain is DAMVIQNPRYQVTQFGKPVTLSCSQTLNHNVMYWYQQKSSQAPKLLFHYYDKDFNNEADTPDNFQSRRPNTSFCFLDIRSPGLGDTAMYLCATSRGGDFYEQYFGPGTRLTVT.

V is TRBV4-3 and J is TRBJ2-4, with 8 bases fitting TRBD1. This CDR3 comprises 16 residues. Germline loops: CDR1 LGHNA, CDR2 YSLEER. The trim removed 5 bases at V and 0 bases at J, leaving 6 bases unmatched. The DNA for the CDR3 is TGCGCCAGCAGCTCTCAGACAGGGGTAGCCAAAAACATTCAGTACTTC. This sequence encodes CASSSQTGVAKNIQYF.

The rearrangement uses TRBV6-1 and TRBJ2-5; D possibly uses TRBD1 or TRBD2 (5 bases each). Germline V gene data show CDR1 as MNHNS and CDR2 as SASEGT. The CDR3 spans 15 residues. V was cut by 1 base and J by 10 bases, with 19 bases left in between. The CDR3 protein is CASSEGRQGRYGQYF. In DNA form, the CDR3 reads TGTGCCAGCAGTGAAGGTCGGCAGGGACGGTATGGCCAGTACTTC.

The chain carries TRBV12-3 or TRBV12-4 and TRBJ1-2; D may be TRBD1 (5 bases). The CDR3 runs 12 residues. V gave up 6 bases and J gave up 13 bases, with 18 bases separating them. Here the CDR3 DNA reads TGTGCCAGCAGCCCACCTTTGGCAGGGACCACCTTC. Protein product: CASSPPLAGTTF.

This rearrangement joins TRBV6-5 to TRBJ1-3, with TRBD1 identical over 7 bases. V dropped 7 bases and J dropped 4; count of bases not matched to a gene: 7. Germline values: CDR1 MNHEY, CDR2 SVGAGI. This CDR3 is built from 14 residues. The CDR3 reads CASIRQGWGNTIYF. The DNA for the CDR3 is TGTGCCAGCATAAGACAGGGATGGGGAAACACCATATATTTT.

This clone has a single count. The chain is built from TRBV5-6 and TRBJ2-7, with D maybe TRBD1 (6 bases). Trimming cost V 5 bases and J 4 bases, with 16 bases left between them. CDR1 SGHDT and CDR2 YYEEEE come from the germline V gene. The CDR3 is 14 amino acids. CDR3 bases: TGTGCCAGCAGGAGAGGTGGGGGCCAGTACGAGCAGTACTTC. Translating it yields CASRRGGGQYEQYF.

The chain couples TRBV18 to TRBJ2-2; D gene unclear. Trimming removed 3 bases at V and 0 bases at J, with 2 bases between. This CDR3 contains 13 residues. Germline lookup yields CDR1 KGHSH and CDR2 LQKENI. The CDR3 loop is CASSPANTGELFF. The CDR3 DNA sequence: TGTGCCAGCTCACCGGCGAACACCGGGGAGCTGTTTTTT.

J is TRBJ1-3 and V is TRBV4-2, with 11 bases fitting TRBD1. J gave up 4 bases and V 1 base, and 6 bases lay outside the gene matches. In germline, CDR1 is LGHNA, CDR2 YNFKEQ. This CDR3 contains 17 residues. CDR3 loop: CASSQAGTGGHGNTIYF. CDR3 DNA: TGTGCCAGCAGCCAAGCCGGGACAGGGGGTCACGGAAACACCATATATTTT.

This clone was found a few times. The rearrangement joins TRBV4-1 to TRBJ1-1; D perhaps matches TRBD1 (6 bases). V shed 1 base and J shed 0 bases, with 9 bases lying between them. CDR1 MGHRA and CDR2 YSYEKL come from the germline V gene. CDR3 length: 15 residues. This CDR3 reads CASSQGGGLNTEAFF. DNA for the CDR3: TGCGCCAGCAGCCAAGGAGGGGGGTTGAACACTGAAGCTTTCTTT.

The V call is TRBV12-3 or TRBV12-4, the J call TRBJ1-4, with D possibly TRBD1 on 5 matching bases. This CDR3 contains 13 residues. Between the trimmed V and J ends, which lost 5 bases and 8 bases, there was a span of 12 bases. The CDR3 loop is CASSDQGEEKLFF. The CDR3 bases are TGTGCCAGCAGTGATCAGGGAGAGGAAAAACTGTTTTTT.

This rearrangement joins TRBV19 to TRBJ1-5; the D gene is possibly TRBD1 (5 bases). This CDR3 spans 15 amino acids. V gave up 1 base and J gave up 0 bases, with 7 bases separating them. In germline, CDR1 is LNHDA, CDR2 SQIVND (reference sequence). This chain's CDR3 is CASSIGQYSNQPQHF. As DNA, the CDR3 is TGTGCCAGTAGTATAGGACAGTATAGCAATCAGCCCCAGCATTTT.

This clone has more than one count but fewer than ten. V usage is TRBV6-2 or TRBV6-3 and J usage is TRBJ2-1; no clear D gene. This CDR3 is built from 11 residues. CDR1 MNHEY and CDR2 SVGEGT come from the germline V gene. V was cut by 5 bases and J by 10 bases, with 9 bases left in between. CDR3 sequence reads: CASSLPREQFF. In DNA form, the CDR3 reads TGTGCCAGCAGTCTCCCCAGAGAGCAGTTCTTC.

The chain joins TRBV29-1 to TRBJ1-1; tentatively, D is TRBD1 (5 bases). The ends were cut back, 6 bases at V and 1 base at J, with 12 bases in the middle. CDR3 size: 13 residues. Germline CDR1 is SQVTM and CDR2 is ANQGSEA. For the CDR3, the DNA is TGCAGCGTCGCTACCGGGGCGAACACTGAAGCTTTCTTT. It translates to CSVATGANTEAFF.

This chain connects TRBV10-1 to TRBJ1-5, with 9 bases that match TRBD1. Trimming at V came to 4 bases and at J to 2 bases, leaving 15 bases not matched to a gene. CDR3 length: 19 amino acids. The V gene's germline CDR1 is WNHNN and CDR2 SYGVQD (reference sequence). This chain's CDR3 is CASSAQGQGLVFGNQPQHF. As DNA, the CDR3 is TGCGCCAGCAGTGCTCAGGGACAGGGTTTAGTCTTTGGCAATCAGCCCCAGCATTTT.

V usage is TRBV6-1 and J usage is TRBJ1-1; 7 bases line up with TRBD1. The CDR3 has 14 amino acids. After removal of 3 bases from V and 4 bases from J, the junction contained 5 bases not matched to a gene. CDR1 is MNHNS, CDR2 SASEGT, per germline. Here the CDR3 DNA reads TGTGCCAGCAGTGACGCCAGGGGGACCACTGAAGCTTTCTTT. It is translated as CASSDARGTTEAFF.

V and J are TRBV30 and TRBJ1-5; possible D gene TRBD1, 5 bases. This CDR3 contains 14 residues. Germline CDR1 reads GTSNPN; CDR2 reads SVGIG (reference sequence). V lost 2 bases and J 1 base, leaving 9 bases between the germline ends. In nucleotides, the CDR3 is TGTGCCTGGAGTAGACAGAGGAGCAATCAGCCCCAGCATTTT. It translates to CAWSRQRSNQPQHF.